This TCR beta chain was captured in a study of OX40 agonist ivuxolimab in advanced cancers. Background on the study: Three patients responded partially, comprising one with hepatocellular carcinoma and two with cutaneous melanoma.

Autoimmune disease history or systemic immunosuppression led to patient exclusion. This table comes from immunoSEQ multiplex PCR, and its TCRdb copy is limited to in-frame clones, with some not included. The sample includes around 34,000 clones, 81% of them seen just once. This CDR3 region has 12 residues. The V and J ends lost 3 bases and 8 bases respectively, with 9 bases between them. Germline V CDR1 and CDR2: SGDLS, YYNGEE. The source is an adult with an advanced solid tumor such as melanoma, head and neck, liver or kidney cancer. The sequences come from CD4+ or CD8+ T cells sorted from blood, collected in a trial of the OX40 agonist ivuxolimab. This chain joins TRBV9 and TRBJ2-1, with unresolved D. The DNA of the CDR3 is TGTGCCAGCAGCGCCCGAACAGATGAGCAGTTCTTC. This codes for CASSARTDEQFF.